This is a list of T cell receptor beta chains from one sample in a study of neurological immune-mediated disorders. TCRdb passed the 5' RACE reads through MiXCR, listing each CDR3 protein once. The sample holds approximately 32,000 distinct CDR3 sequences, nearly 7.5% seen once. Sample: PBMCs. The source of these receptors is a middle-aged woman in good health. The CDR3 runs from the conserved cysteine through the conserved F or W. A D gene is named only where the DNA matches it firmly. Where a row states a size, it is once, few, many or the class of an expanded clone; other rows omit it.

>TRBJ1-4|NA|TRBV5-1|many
CASSSLGGTNEKLFF
TGCGCCAGCAGCTCCCTCGGGGGAACTAATGAAAAACTGTTTTTT
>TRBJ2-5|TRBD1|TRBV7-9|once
CASSLTGLETQYF
TGTGCCAGCAGCCTGACAGGGTTGGAGACCCAGTACTTC
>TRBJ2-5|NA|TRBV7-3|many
CASSLGGGPQTQYF
TGTGCCAGCAGCTTGGGCGGAGGGCCCCAGACCCAGTACTTC
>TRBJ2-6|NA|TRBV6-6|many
CASSPQTAHSGANVLTF
TGTGCCAGCAGCCCCCAGACAGCTCACTCTGGGGCCAACGTCCTGACTTTC
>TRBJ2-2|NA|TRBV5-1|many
CASKFATGELFF
TGCGCCAGCAAATTCGCCACCGGGGAGCTGTTTTTT
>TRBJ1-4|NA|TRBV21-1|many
CASSNVGQGREKLFF
TGTGCCAGCAGCAACGTAGGACAGGGAAGGGAAAAACTGTTTTTT
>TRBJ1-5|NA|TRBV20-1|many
CSASVALDYSNQPQHF
TGCAGTGCTAGTGTCGCCCTGGATTATAGCAATCAGCCCCAGCATTTT
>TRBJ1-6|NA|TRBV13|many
CASSGRGTYNSPLHF
TGTGCCAGCAGCGGGAGGGGAACGTATAATTCACCCCTCCACTTT
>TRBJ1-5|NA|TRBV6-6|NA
CASSYAYSNQPQHF
TGTGCCAGCAGTTATGCCTATAGCAATCAGCCCCAGCATTTT
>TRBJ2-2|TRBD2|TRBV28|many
CASTSPGLVAYGELFF
TGTGCCAGCACTAGCCCGGGACTAGTCGCTTACGGGGAGCTGTTTTTT
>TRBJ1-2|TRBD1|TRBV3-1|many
CASSQESLQGNYGYTF
TGTGCCAGCAGCCAAGAATCCTTACAGGGGAACTATGGCTACACCTTC
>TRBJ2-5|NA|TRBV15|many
CATSSALSGSGNLKTQYF
TGTGCCACCAGCAGTGCATTATCGGGGTCAGGCAATTTAAAGACCCAGTACTTC
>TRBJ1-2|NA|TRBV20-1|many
CSARKGGGYTF
TGCAGTGCTAGAAAGGGTGGCGGCTACACCTTC
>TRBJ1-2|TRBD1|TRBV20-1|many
CSARRRGPNYGYTF
TGCAGTGCTAGGCGCAGGGGGCCGAACTATGGCTACACCTTC
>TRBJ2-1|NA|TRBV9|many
CASSEGYEQFF
TGTGCCAGCAGCGAAGGTTATGAGCAGTTCTTC
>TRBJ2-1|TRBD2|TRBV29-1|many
CSVGLAGYGDEQFF
TGCAGCGTGGGTCTAGCGGGATATGGCGATGAGCAGTTCTTC
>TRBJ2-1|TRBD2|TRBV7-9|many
CASSPSKGLGQMSSYNEQFF
TGTGCCAGCAGCCCTAGCAAGGGACTAGGCCAGATGAGCTCCTACAATGAGCAGTTCTTC
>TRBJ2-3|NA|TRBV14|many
CASSQDLYRTDTQYF
TGTGCCAGCAGCCAAGATCTATACCGCACAGATACGCAGTATTTT
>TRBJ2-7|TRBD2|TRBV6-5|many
CASSYTSLAGVLEQYF
TGTGCCAGCAGTTACACTAGCCTAGCGGGAGTCTTGGAGCAGTACTTC
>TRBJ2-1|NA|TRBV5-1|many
CASGRDPVVPEQFF
TGCGCCAGCGGTCGGGACCCGGTCGTTCCTGAGCAGTTCTTC
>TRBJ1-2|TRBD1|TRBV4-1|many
CASSPRTGGDYGYTF
TGCGCCAGCAGCCCCCGGACAGGGGGCGACTATGGCTACACCTTC
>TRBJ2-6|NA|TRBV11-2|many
CASSRRGFSGANVLTF
TGTGCCAGCAGCCGGCGAGGGTTCTCTGGGGCCAACGTCCTGACTTTC
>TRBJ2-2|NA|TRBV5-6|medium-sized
CASSSFTGSGELFF
TGTGCCAGCAGCTCCTTTACAGGGTCCGGGGAGCTGTTTTTT
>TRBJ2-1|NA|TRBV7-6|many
CASSPVGGYYNEQFF
TGTGCCAGCAGCCCCGTTGGAGGTTACTACAATGAGCAGTTCTTC
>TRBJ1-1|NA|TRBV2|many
CASRADSNTEAFF
TGTGCCAGCAGGGCCGACAGTAACACTGAAGCTTTCTTT
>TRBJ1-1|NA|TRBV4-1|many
CASSPVGDTEAFF
TGCGCCAGCAGCCCCGTGGGGGACACTGAAGCTTTCTTT
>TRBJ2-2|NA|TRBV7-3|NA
CASSLGRRQKNTGELFF
TGTGCCAGCAGCTTAGGTCGTCGCCAGAAGAACACCGGGGAGCTGTTTTTT
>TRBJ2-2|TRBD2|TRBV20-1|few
CSARENSGRWNTGELFF
TGCAGTGCTAGAGAGAATAGCGGGAGGTGGAACACCGGGGAGCTGTTTTTT
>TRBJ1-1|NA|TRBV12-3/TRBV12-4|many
CASSLAKLQLDEAFF
TGTGCCAGCAGTTTAGCGAAGTTACAGCTCGACGAAGCTTTCTTT
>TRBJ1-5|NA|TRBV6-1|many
CASSDPGRVSQPQHF
TGTGCCAGCTCGGACCCCGGACGGGTTAGTCAGCCCCAGCATTTT
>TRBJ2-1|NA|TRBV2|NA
CASSPFNGQFF
TGTGCCAGCAGTCCATTCAATGGGCAGTTCTTC
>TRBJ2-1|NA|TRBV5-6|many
CASSLGLNEQFF
TGTGCCAGCAGCTTGGGGCTAAATGAGCAGTTCTTC
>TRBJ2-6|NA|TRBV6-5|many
CASSPGRYSGANVLTF
TGTGCCAGCAGCCCCGGACGGTACTCTGGGGCCAACGTCCTGACTTTC
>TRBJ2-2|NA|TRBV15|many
CATRGQMNTGELFF
TGTGCCACTCGGGGCCAGATGAACACCGGGGAGCTGTTTTTT
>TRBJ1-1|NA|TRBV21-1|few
CASSKAGGWRAFF
TGTGCCAGCAGCAAAGCGGGGGGGTGGAGGGCTTTCTTT
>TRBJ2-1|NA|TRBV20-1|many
CSAFDGSTSYNEQFF
TGCAGTGCTTTTGACGGTTCAACCTCCTACAATGAGCAGTTCTTC
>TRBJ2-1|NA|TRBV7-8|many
CASSLNPNEQFF
TGTGCCAGCAGCTTAAATCCGAATGAGCAGTTCTTC
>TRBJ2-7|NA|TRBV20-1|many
CSARDRSSEQYF
TGCAGTGCTAGAGATCGGTCCTCCGAGCAGTACTTC
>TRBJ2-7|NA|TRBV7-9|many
CASSSISPGDEQYF
TGTGCCAGCAGCTCGATATCACCCGGGGACGAGCAGTACTTC
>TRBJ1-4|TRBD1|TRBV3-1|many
CASSHTQTGGNEKLFF
TGTGCCAGCAGCCACACACAGACAGGGGGTAATGAAAAACTGTTTTTT
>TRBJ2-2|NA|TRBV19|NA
CASSIGRAIYTGELFF
TGTGCCAGTAGTATAGGCCGGGCCATCTACACCGGGGAGCTGTTTTTT
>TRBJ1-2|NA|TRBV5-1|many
CASSLGLDGYTF
TGCGCCAGCAGCTTGGGGCTTGATGGCTACACCTTC
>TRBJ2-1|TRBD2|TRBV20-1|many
CSARVRAGGRYNEQFF
TGCAGTGCTAGAGTGCGAGCGGGGGGACGTTACAATGAGCAGTTCTTC
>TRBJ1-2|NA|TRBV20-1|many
CSARYREFDGYTF
TGCAGTGCTAGGTACAGGGAGTTCGATGGCTACACCTTC